This TCR beta chain is drawn from a study of blood T cell repertoires in COVID-19. Per the study methods: Estimated nucleated cell counts came from reference gene primer amplification. Some clones are missing from TCRdb's copy, which holds only in-frame ones; the method was immunoSEQ multiplex PCR. The V and J calls and clone size are taken from that table; D and trimming were inferred from the DNA. The sample gives about 340,000 clones, around 86% of which show up once; 6% to 7% is in the top ten. In germline, CDR1 is SGHRS, CDR2 YFSETQ. With V trimmed by 0 bases and J by 6 bases, 12 bases remained unmatched. The CDR3 is 17 amino acids.

The chain recombines TRBV5-1 with TRBJ2-1, with TRBD2 matching over 7 bases. The source is a woman aged 45-59 years with COVID-19, enrolled during active disease. Sequencing was done on a sample of peripheral blood. CDR3 sequence reads: CASSLDSGRGSGNEQFF. CDR3 nucleotides: TGCGCCAGCAGCTTGGATTCGGGGCGCGGGAGCGGCAATGAGCAGTTCTTC.